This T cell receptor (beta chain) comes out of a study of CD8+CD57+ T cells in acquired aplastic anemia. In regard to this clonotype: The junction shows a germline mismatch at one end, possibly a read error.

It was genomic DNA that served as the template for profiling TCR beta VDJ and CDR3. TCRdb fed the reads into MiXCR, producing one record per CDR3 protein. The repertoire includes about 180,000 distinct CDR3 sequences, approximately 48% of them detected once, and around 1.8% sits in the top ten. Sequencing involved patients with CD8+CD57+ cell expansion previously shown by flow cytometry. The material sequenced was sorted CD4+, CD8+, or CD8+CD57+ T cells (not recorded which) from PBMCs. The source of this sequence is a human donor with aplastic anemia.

The CDR3 sequence: CASSLRQGLLPGKLFF. CDR3 nucleotide sequence: TGCGCCAGCAGCCTGCGACAGGGCCTCTTACCCGGGAAGCTGTTTTTT. This chain links TRBV5-1 with TRBJ2-2; TRBD1 matches 7 bases. This CDR3 contains 16 residues. The germline V gene has CDR1 SGHRS and CDR2 YFSETQ.